The next 21 T cell receptor beta chains were all read from a single sample in a study of CD4 T cells in relation to SARS-CoV-2 and coronaviruses. Produced via immunoSEQ multiplex PCR; TCRdb's table is partial and in-frame only. Found here are roughly 38,000 clones, 84% of them singletons; the top ten hold around 1.2%. The antigens of these receptors remain unknown. Sequencing was carried out using naive CD4+ T cells from PBMCs, cultured in vitro. Subset: naive CD4+ T cells isolated by negative enrichment. These receptors all stem from an adult with COVID-19.

This chain connects TRBV5-1 to TRBJ2-1; 9 bases match TRBD2. Germline trimming cut 0 bases from V and 4 bases from J; bases unmatched to any gene: 8. CDR1 and CDR2 (germline): SGHRS, YFSETQ. This CDR3 spans 17 amino acids. The CDR3 region is CASSLAVAGVGYNEQFF. The CDR3 DNA follows: TGCGCCAGCAGCTTGGCCGTAGCGGGAGTTGGTTACAATGAGCAGTTCTTC.

This clone was observed a single time. The chain couples TRBV28 to TRBJ2-3, with D unclear. The ends were cut back, 6 bases at V and 1 base at J, with 11 bases in the middle. CDR1 and CDR2 (germline): MDHEN, SYDVKM. This CDR3 comprises 14 residues. In nucleotides, the CDR3 is TGTGCCAGCAGCAGGCGGAGAGGCACAGATACGCAGTATTTT. Translated, it gives CASSRRRGTDTQYF. Together with reference TRBV28 and TRBJ2-3, the CDR3 gives the full variable domain: DVKVTQSSRYLVKRTGEKVFLECVQDMDHENMFWYRQDPGLGLRLIYFSYDVKMKEKGDIPEGYSVSREKKERFSLILESASTNQTSMYLCASSRRRGTDTQYFGPGTRLTVL.

The chain is built from TRBV6-2 or TRBV6-3 and TRBJ2-1, with a weak D call TRBD2 (7 bases). This CDR3 spans 19 amino acids. V lost 5 bases to trimming and J lost 3 bases, with 26 bases between them. Germline lookup yields CDR1 MNHEY and CDR2 SVGEGT. The chain's CDR3 is CASSRVRGLEAGDYNEQFF. DNA for the CDR3: TGTGCCAGCAGTAGAGTCAGGGGACTTGAGGCGGGAGACTACAATGAGCAGTTCTTC.

The CDR3 protein is CASSAAVTSGATDTQYF. CDR3 nucleotides: TGTGCCAGCAGCGCTGCCGTGACTAGCGGGGCCACAGATACGCAGTATTTT. The rearrangement links TRBV5-8 to TRBJ2-3; 11 bases fit TRBD2. Trimming at V came to 4 bases and at J to 2 bases, leaving 9 bases not matched to a gene. Germline V gene sequence: CDR1 SGHTS, CDR2 YDEGEE. The CDR3 has 17 residues.

This clone was detected only a few times. The chain recombines TRBV30 with TRBJ1-5; D ambiguous. The CDR3 covers 13 residues. V was clipped by 1 base and J by 5 bases, with 9 bases between them. Germline lookup yields CDR1 GTSNPN and CDR2 SVGIG (reference sequence). The CDR3 sequence: CAWSAQADQPQHF. CDR3 sequence (DNA): TGTGCCTGGAGTGCCCAGGCAGATCAGCCCCAGCATTTT.

This sequence joins TRBV4-1 and TRBJ2-7; D might be TRBD1 (6 bases). Trimming took off 3 bases at V and 3 bases at J, with 15 bases between the two ends. The CDR3 covers 15 residues. Germline values: CDR1 MGHRA, CDR2 YSYEKL. CDR3 sequence (DNA): TGCGCCAGCAGCCAGGCAATGACAGGAGACTACGAGCAGTACTTC. Protein product: CASSQAMTGDYEQYF.

The chain recombines TRBV28 with TRBJ2-3; TRBD2 is a possible D gene (6 bases). The CDR3 has 16 residues. Germline values: CDR1 MDHEN, CDR2 SYDVKM. The V and J ends lost 1 base and 2 bases respectively, with 13 bases between them. The CDR3 sequence is CASSLLTGLYTDTQYF. CDR3 coding DNA: TGTGCCAGCAGTTTATTAACGGGACTCTACACAGATACGCAGTATTTT. The full variable domain, with the rest looked up from reference TRBV28 and TRBJ2-3, is DVKVTQSSRYLVKRTGEKVFLECVQDMDHENMFWYRQDPGLGLRLIYFSYDVKMKEKGDIPEGYSVSREKKERFSLILESASTNQTSMYLCASSLLTGLYTDTQYFGPGTRLTVL.

The V and J genes are TRBV19 and TRBJ2-1; D ambiguous. The CDR3 loop spans 15 amino acids. The germline CDR1 and CDR2 sequences are LNHDA and SQIVND (reference sequence). V was pared by 3 bases and J by 4 bases, with 13 bases between. The CDR3 nucleotides are TGTGCCAGTAGTATGCAAGGACGCCCATACAATGAGCAGTTCTTC. Amino acid sequence: CASSMQGRPYNEQFF.

J is TRBJ2-7 and V is TRBV11-2, with 11 nucleotides matching TRBD1. The CDR3 is 15 residues long. The junction had 10 bases not matched to a gene; V was cut back by 5 bases and J by 7 bases. The germline gives CDR1 SGHAT, CDR2 FQNNGV. CDR3 sequence: CASSHGQGASQEQYF. The CDR3 nucleotides are TGTGCCAGCAGCCACGGACAGGGGGCTTCTCAGGAGCAGTACTTC.

This clone was seen once. V usage is TRBV5-4 and J usage is TRBJ1-2; D perhaps matches TRBD1 (6 bases). Germline CDR1 SGHNT, CDR2 YYREEE (reference sequence). Trimming took off 5 bases at V and 6 bases at J, with 29 bases between the two ends. This CDR3 spans 18 amino acids. The CDR3 sequence: CASRPVRGASKVDNGYTF. CDR3 nucleotides: TGTGCCAGCAGACCCGTACGGGGGGCAAGTAAGGTTGACAATGGCTACACCTTC.

The chain couples TRBV29-1 to TRBJ1-1; TRBD1 agrees at 8 bases. V shed 6 bases and J 5 bases; nucleotides not matched to a gene: 11. CDR1 is SQVTM and CDR2 is ANQGSEA in the germline V gene. The CDR3 covers 14 residues. This CDR3 reads CSVGPQGALTEAFF. The CDR3 region has the DNA TGCAGCGTGGGACCCCAGGGGGCGCTTACTGAAGCTTTCTTT.

The chain is built from TRBV24-1 and TRBJ1-3, with D possibly matching TRBD1 (6 bases). Trimming stripped 7 bases from V and 2 bases from J, with 11 bases between. CDR1 and CDR2 (germline): KGHDR, SFDVKD. CDR3 length: 14 amino acids. The CDR3 protein is CATSKGGTGNTIYF. The CDR3 nucleotides read TGTGCCACCAGCAAGGGGGGGACTGGAAACACCATATATTTT.

The chain couples TRBV5-1 to TRBJ1-6, with TRBD1 matching 10 bases. The CDR3 runs to 16 residues. V lost 3 bases and J lost 7; bases outside the gene matches: 7. CDR1 SGHRS and CDR2 YFSETQ come from the germline V gene. CDR3 nucleotide sequence: TGCGCCAGCAGCTCACTCCGGGACAGGGGAAATTCACCCCTCCACTTT. It codes for CASSSLRDRGNSPLHF.

This clone came up once. CDR3 sequence (DNA): TGTGCCAGCAGCGTGACAGCCTCCTTAGGGGAAAAACTGTTTTTT. Translation gives CASSVTASLGEKLFF. The chain links TRBV9 to TRBJ1-4; possible D gene TRBD1, 5 bases. V was cut by 2 bases and J by 8 bases, with 16 bases left in between. Germline CDR1 reads SGDLS; CDR2 reads YYNGEE. The CDR3 covers 15 residues.

The rearrangement joins TRBV30 to TRBJ1-2, with unresolved D. V lost 4 bases and J lost 4, with 7 bases in between. The CDR3 is 11 residues long. Germline V gene sequence: CDR1 GTSNPN, CDR2 SVGIG (reference sequence). CDR3 region: CAWNGVYGYTF. The CDR3 DNA sequence: TGTGCCTGGAACGGCGTCTATGGCTACACCTTC.

The chain links TRBV7-3 to TRBJ2-1, with 9 nucleotides matching TRBD2. Losses at the gene ends were 2 bases for V and 7 bases for J; bases not matched to a gene: 9. CDR3 length: 16 residues. Germline-derived CDR1 and CDR2 are SGHTA and FQGTGA. The CDR3 DNA sequence: TGTGCCAGCAGCTTATCTGGGCGGGAGGGCCGTAATGAGCAGTTCTTC. This translates into CASSLSGREGRNEQFF.

The chain employs TRBV29-1 and TRBJ2-5; 7 positions agree with TRBD2. The CDR3 runs to 16 residues. Germline CDR1 and CDR2: SQVTM and ANQGSEA. Trimming removed 0 bases from V and 1 base from J; junction bases left unmatched: 8. The CDR3 here is CSVEDSGGRAQETQYF. The CDR3 DNA reads as TGCAGCGTTGAAGACTCTGGCGGGAGAGCCCAAGAGACCCAGTACTTC.

The rearrangement links TRBV6-2 or TRBV6-3 to TRBJ2-7; 11 nucleotides agree with TRBD2. Germline V gene lookup returns CDR1 MNHEY and CDR2 SVGEGT. The CDR3 spans 16 residues. Trimming at V came to 0 bases and at J to 7 bases, leaving 8 bases not matched to a gene. The CDR3 nucleotides are TGTGCCAGCAGTTACTCGAACCTAGCGGGAGGTCGTGAGCAGTACTTC. It is translated as CASSYSNLAGGREQYF.

The V gene is TRBV27, the J gene TRBJ2-3; 13 bases are a match to TRBD2. CDR1 is MNHEY and CDR2 is SMNVEV in the germline V gene (reference sequence). With V trimmed by 3 bases and J by 1 base, 7 bases remained unmatched. The CDR3 covers 18 residues. The CDR3: CASSFRTSGRPGTDTQYF. DNA of the CDR3: TGTGCCAGCAGTTTCCGGACTAGCGGGAGACCCGGCACAGATACGCAGTATTTT.

This clone was found once. This chain uses TRBV10-3 with TRBJ1-5; the match to TRBD1 covers 8 bases. This CDR3 is built from 15 residues. The germline V gene has CDR1 ENHRY and CDR2 SYGVKD. V shed 6 bases, J shed 11 bases, and the junction held 15 bases outside the gene matches. The CDR3 sequence: CAIRNETDRVWTQHF. CDR3 DNA: TGTGCCATCAGGAATGAAACGGACAGGGTATGGACCCAGCATTTT.

V gene TRBV7-9 combines with J gene TRBJ2-7; 8 bases are a match to TRBD2. V was clipped by 6 bases and J by 4 bases; unmatched bases: 5. Germline CDR1 and CDR2: SEHNR and FQNEAQ (reference sequence). The CDR3 is made up of 13 amino acids. Written as DNA, the CDR3 is TGTGCCAGCAGACCCCGGGGGGGTTACGAGCAGTACTTC. Translation gives CASRPRGGYEQYF.